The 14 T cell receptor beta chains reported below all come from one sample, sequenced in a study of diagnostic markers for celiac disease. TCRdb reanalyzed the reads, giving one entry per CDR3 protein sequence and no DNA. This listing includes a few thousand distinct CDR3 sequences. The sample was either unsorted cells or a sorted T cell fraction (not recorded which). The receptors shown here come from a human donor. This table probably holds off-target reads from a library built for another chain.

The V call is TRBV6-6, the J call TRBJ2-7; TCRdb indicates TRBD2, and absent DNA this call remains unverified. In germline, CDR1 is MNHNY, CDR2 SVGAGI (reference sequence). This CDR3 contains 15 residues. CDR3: CASSRPSGGSYEQYF.

This CDR3 is CASSQARGTANYGYTF. The rearrangement uses TRBV4-2 and TRBJ1-2; checking the TCRdb D call of TRBD1 is not possible without DNA. The CDR3 is 16 amino acids. CDR1 is LGHNA and CDR2 is YNFKEQ in the germline V gene.

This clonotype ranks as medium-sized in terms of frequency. CDR3 protein: CASSQKQGVTEAFF. The genes are TRBV4-1 and TRBJ1-1; TCRdb's D call, TRBD1, is unchecked because there is no DNA. The CDR3 consists of 14 residues. Looked up from germline, CDR1 is MGHRA and CDR2 is YSYEKL.

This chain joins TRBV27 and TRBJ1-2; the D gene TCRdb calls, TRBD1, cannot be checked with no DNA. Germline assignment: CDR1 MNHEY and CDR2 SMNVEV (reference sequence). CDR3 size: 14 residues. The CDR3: CASRPDRRNYGYTF.

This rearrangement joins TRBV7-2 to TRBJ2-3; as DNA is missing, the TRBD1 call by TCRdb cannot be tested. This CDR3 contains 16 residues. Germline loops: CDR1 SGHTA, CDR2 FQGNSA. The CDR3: CASSLGGGTSTDTQYF.

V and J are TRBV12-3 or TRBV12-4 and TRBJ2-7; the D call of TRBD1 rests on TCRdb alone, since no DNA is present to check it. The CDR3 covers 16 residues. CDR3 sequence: CASSSGGTGLSYEQYF.

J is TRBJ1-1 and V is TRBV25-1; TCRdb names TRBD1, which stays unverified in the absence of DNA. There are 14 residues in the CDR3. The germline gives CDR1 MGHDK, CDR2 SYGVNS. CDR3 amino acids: CASSLTGFNTEAFF.

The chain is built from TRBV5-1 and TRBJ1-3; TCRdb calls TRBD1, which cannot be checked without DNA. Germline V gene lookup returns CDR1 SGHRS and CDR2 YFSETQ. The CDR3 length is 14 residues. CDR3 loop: CASTQDTSGNTIYF. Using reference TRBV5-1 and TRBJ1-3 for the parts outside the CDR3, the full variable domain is KAGVTQTPRYLIKTRGQQVTLSCSPISGHRSVSWYQQTPGQGLQFLFEYFSETQRNKGNFPGRFSGRQFSNSRSEMNVSTLELGDSALYLCASTQDTSGNTIYFGEGSWLTVV.

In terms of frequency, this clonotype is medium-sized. The CDR3 is CASSLAFAGNTEAFF. V and J are TRBV7-2 and TRBJ1-1. Germline V gene sequence: CDR1 SGHTA, CDR2 FQGNSA. The CDR3 consists of 15 residues.

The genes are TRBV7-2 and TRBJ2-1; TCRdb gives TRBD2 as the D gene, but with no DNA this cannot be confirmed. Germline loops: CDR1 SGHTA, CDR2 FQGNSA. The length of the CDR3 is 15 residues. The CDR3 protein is CASSQTSGSSDEQFF.

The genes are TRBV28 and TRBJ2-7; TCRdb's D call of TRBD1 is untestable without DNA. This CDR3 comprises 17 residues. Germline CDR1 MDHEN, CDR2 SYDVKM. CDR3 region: CASSLPRGRGHPYEQYF.

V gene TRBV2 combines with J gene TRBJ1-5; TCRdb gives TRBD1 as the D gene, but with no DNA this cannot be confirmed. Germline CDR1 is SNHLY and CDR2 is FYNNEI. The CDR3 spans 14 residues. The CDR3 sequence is CASSGQSADQPQHF.

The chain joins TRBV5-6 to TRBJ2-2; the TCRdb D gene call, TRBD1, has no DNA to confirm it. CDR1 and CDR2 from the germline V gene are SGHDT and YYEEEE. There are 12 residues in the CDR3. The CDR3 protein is CASSPWQGELFF. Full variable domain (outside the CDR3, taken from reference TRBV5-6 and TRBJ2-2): DAGVTQSPTHLIKTRGQQVTLRCSPKSGHDTVSWYQQALGQGPQFIFQYYEEEERQRGNFPDRFSGHQFPNYSSELNVNALLLGDSALYLCASSPWQGELFFGEGSRLTVL.

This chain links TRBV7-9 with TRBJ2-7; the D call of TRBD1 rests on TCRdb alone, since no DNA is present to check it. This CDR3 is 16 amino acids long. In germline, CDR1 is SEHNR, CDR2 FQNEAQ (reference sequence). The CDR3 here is CASRAPTGRRDYEQYF.